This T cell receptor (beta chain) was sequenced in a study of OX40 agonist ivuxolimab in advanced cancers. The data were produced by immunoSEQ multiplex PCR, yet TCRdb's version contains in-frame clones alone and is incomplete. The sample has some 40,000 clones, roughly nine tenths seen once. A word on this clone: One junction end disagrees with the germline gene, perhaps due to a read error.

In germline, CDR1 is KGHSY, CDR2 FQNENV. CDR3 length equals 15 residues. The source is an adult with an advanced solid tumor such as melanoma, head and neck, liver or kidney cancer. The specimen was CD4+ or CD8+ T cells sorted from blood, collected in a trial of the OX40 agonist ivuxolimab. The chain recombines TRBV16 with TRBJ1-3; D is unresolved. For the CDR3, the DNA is TGTGCCAGCAGCCTCCATGCGGATGGTGGAGACACCATATATTTT. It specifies CASSLHADGGDTIYF.